This T cell receptor (beta chain) comes out of a study of blood T cells in healthy people across ages. At the level of the study: Template-switching capture recovered about one barcoded beta molecule per two T cells. Study-wide results and caveats: Getting older went along with TCR beta diversity per million T cells dropping roughly linearly. Higher diversity and more naive CD4+ cells were features of long-lived donors, compared to aged donors.

The V gene's germline CDR1 is SGHTA and CDR2 FQGNSA. Trimming shortened V by 2 bases and J by 0 bases, and 2 bases separated the two germline ends. The CDR3 loop spans 13 amino acids. As regards this clonotype: Its antigen is as yet unknown.

Together with a sample-barcoded 5' primer, a J-beta primer mix was included in a second PCR lasting about 7 to 11 cycles. Every cDNA molecule bore a tag from a template-switch adaptor containing 12 random nucleotides. In TCRdb, the 5' RACE reads were re-called with MiXCR into one record per CDR3 protein. This table holds 800,000 to 950,000 distinct CDR3 sequences, around 36% found once. The chain uses TRBV7-2 and TRBJ2-1; D remains ambiguous. This receptor was taken from a man between 18 and 29 years old in good health. Sequenced input: blood. The CDR3 loop reads CTSSLNSYNEQFF. The CDR3 nucleotides read TGTACCAGCAGCTTAAACTCCTACAATGAGCAGTTCTTC.